Each of the 32 T cell receptor beta chains below was sequenced from the same sample in a study of blood T cells in healthy people across ages. Primed by a sample-barcoded 5' primer and a J-beta primer mix, a second PCR proceeded for 7 to 11 cycles. TCRdb redid the calling of the 5' RACE reads with MiXCR, one entry per CDR3 protein. In the table there are about 900,000 distinct CDR3 sequences, roughly 60% of which are singletons. Sequenced: blood. The receptors were sampled from a man aged 30-40 years in good health.

This clonotype was detected a few times. The chain joins TRBV28 to TRBJ2-7; D ambiguous. Trimming stripped 6 bases from V and 2 bases from J, with 14 bases between. This CDR3 spans 14 amino acids. Germline CDR1 is MDHEN and CDR2 is SYDVKM. The CDR3 reads CASSHPQQAYEQYF. CDR3 nucleotide sequence: TGTGCCAGCAGCCACCCTCAGCAGGCCTACGAGCAGTACTTC.

The chain employs TRBV10-3 and TRBJ2-7, with D possibly called TRBD1 or TRBD2 (6 bases each). Germline V gene lookup returns CDR1 ENHRY and CDR2 SYGVKD. This CDR3 has 14 residues. Trimming pared 9 bases from V and 0 bases from J, leaving 15 bases between. The CDR3 spells CAMGRDTHSYEQYF. CDR3 nucleotides: TGTGCCATGGGGCGGGACACTCACTCCTACGAGCAGTACTTC.

J is TRBJ1-2 and V is TRBV9; 8 bases line up with TRBD1. This CDR3 is built from 13 residues. Germline CDR1 is SGDLS and CDR2 is YYNGEE. J gave up 8 bases and V 4 bases, and 7 bases lay outside the gene matches. The DNA of the CDR3 is TGTGCCAGCAGCCCCCGGGACAGGTACGGCTACACCTTC. Translated, it gives CASSPRDRYGYTF. Variable domain in full (rest from reference TRBV9 and TRBJ1-2): DSGVTQTPKHLITATGQRVTLRCSPRSGDLSVYWYQQSLDQGLQFLIQYYNGEERAKGNILERFSAQQFPDLHSELNLSSLELGDSALYFCASSPRDRYGYTFGSGTRLTVV.

V is TRBV6-2 or TRBV6-3 and J is TRBJ2-1; TRBD2 is a possible D gene (5 bases). The CDR3 runs 16 residues. The V gene lost 2 bases and the J gene lost 0 bases, with 11 bases spanning the gap. Germline lookup yields CDR1 MNHEY and CDR2 SVGEGT. CDR3 region: CASSYEGALSYNEQFF. The CDR3, as DNA: TGTGCCAGCAGTTACGAGGGAGCCCTCTCCTACAATGAGCAGTTCTTC.

V usage is TRBV15 and J usage is TRBJ2-1, with a possible D match to TRBD1 (5 bases). The length of the CDR3 is 16 residues. Germline V gives CDR1 LNHNV, CDR2 YYDKDF (reference sequence). V dropped 2 bases and J dropped 0 bases, with 11 bases sitting between them. The DNA of the CDR3 is TGTGCCACCAGCAGATCAAGGGGTAGCTCCTACAATGAGCAGTTCTTC. Its translation: CATSRSRGSSYNEQFF.

The chain couples TRBV7-2 to TRBJ1-1; 8 bases line up with TRBD1. The V segment lost 6 bases and the J segment 5 bases; nucleotides outside the gene matches: 8. The CDR3 runs 14 residues. CDR1 is SGHTA, CDR2 FQGNSA, per germline. For the CDR3, the DNA is TGTGCCAGCAGTTTTACAACAGGGGGAACTGAAGCTTTCTTT. Its protein product is CASSFTTGGTEAFF.

This clonotype was seen a single time. The rearrangement joins TRBV12-3 or TRBV12-4 to TRBJ1-6; D perhaps matches TRBD1 (6 bases). V gave up 1 base and J gave up 10 bases, with 14 bases separating them. The length of the CDR3 is 15 residues. In DNA form, the CDR3 reads TGTGCCAGCAGTTTAGACAGGGAACCTGACTCACCCCTCCACTTT. Translated, it gives CASSLDREPDSPLHF.

This clonotype was picked up a small number of times. CDR3 region: CATSDSSGGPPPGELFF. The CDR3 nucleotides read TGTGCCACCAGTGATTCGTCAGGGGGGCCTCCCCCCGGGGAGCTGTTTTTT. V usage is TRBV24-1 and J usage is TRBJ2-2; weak D call: TRBD1 (7 bases). The germline V and J ends were trimmed by 2 bases and 6 bases, with 18 bases remaining between them. This CDR3 comprises 17 residues. Per germline, CDR1 KGHDR and CDR2 SFDVKD.

The rearrangement joins TRBV2 to TRBJ2-2; the D is unclear. The CDR3 has 14 amino acids. The germline V and J ends were trimmed by 4 bases and 0 bases, with 6 bases remaining between them. Germline CDR1 and CDR2: SNHLY and FYNNEI. This CDR3 is CASSGDSNTGELFF. The CDR3 DNA reads TGTGCCAGCAGTGGAGATTCGAACACCGGGGAGCTGTTTTTT.

This clonotype was counted many times. This chain joins TRBV6-6 and TRBJ2-1, with 8 bases matching TRBD1. The CDR3 is 14 residues long. Germline-derived CDR1 and CDR2 are MNHNY and SVGAGI (reference sequence). V lost 4 bases and J lost 7; bases outside the gene matches: 6. CDR3 bases: TGTGCCAGCAGTTCGGGACAGGAAGGGAATGAGCAGTTCTTC. It codes for CASSSGQEGNEQFF.

The V call is TRBV4-3, the J call TRBJ1-2, with D unresolved. V was trimmed by 0 bases and J by 6 bases, leaving 14 bases between them. Germline V gene lookup returns CDR1 LGHNA and CDR2 YSLEER. The CDR3 is 15 amino acids. The CDR3 spells CASSQDPLSGDGYTF. CDR3 nucleotides: TGCGCCAGCAGCCAAGATCCGCTGAGTGGCGATGGCTACACCTTC.

The chain carries TRBV20-1 and TRBJ2-4, with TRBD2 matching over 8 bases. Germline CDR1 DFQATT, CDR2 SNEGSKA (reference sequence). With V trimmed by 5 bases and J by 9 bases, 9 bases remained unmatched. This CDR3 has 13 residues. CDR3 sequence: CSALGGAQVIQYF. The CDR3 coding sequence is TGCAGTGCTCTCGGGGGGGCTCAAGTCATTCAGTACTTC.

V is TRBV10-3 and J is TRBJ2-3; no definite D call. V was pared by 3 bases and J by 6 bases, with 13 bases between. Germline CDR1 is ENHRY and CDR2 is SYGVKD. The length of the CDR3 is 14 residues. The CDR3 nucleotides read TGTGCCATCAGTGATCGCCCAGCCGGTGATACGCAGTATTTT. This sequence encodes CAISDRPAGDTQYF.

The CDR3 DNA reads as TGTGCCAGCAGCGAGAGGACAGGGGCGGTGCTCGGAGAAAAACTGTTTTTT. Its translation is CASSERTGAVLGEKLFF. The chain has TRBV9 and TRBJ1-4; TRBD1 agrees at 9 bases. The V gene's germline CDR1 is SGDLS and CDR2 YYNGEE. V shed 3 bases, J shed 8 bases, and the junction held 14 bases outside the gene matches. This CDR3 is built from 17 residues. Supplemented by reference TRBV9 and TRBJ1-4, the full variable domain reads DSGVTQTPKHLITATGQRVTLRCSPRSGDLSVYWYQQSLDQGLQFLIQYYNGEERAKGNILERFSAQQFPDLHSELNLSSLELGDSALYFCASSERTGAVLGEKLFFGSGTQLSVL.

A single count supports this clonotype. The chain links TRBV27 to TRBJ2-7; 12 bases agree with TRBD2. V dropped 5 bases and J dropped 2; count of bases not matched to a gene: 1. CDR1 and CDR2 (germline): MNHEY, SMNVEV (reference sequence). The CDR3 consists of 14 residues. CDR3 region: CASSRLAGAYEQYF. The CDR3 nucleotides read TGTGCCAGCAGTCGACTAGCGGGGGCCTACGAGCAGTACTTC.

V usage is TRBV20-1 and J usage is TRBJ1-4; D may be TRBD1 (6 bases). V lost 6 bases and J 4 bases, leaving 15 bases between the germline ends. The CDR3 is 14 residues long. The V gene's germline CDR1 is DFQATT and CDR2 SNEGSKA (reference sequence). CDR3 region: CSATGGADNEKLFF. The CDR3 DNA follows: TGCAGTGCGACCGGGGGGGCGGATAATGAAAAACTGTTTTTT.

This chain links TRBV7-2 with TRBJ2-1; D might be TRBD2 (5 bases). This CDR3 spans 12 amino acids. With 9 bases removed from V and 10 bases from J, the gap between germline ends came to 16 bases. From germline, CDR1 is SGHTA and CDR2 FQGNSA. The CDR3 bases are TGTGCCAGTACAAATGGGCCGGGGGAGCAGTTCTTC. Its translation: CASTNGPGEQFF.

This clonotype showed up just a few times. This rearrangement joins TRBV29-1 to TRBJ2-7, with 11 bases that match TRBD1. This CDR3 contains 14 residues. Germline CDR1 reads SQVTM; CDR2 reads ANQGSEA. The V and J ends lost 5 bases and 3 bases, in that order; junction bases with no gene match: 6. CDR3 region: CSVKGTGGVYEQYF. DNA of the CDR3: TGCAGCGTTAAGGGGACAGGGGGGGTCTACGAGCAGTACTTC.

The chain uses TRBV20-1 and TRBJ2-3; tentative D call: TRBD2 (6 bases). V was pared by 3 bases and J by 4 bases, with 17 bases between. The germline gives CDR1 DFQATT, CDR2 SNEGSKA (reference sequence). This CDR3 is 15 amino acids long. The CDR3 region has the DNA TGCAGTGCTAGTTCGGCGGGGCCAGACGCAGATACGCAGTATTTT. Translating it yields CSASSAGPDADTQYF.

This clonotype was counted only a few times. The chain recombines TRBV4-2 with TRBJ2-3, with unresolved D. The V end lost 2 bases, the J end lost 2 bases, and 5 bases lay between the germline ends. The CDR3 contains 13 residues. CDR1 is LGHNA, CDR2 YNFKEQ, per germline. CDR3 sequence reads: CASSQRVTDTQYF. The CDR3, as DNA: TGTGCCAGCAGCCAACGAGTCACAGATACGCAGTATTTT.

The rearrangement uses TRBV12-1 and TRBJ1-2. TRBV12-1 corresponds to a pseudogene. The CDR3 runs to 15 residues. Written as DNA, the CDR3 is TGTGCCAGCAGCCCAATCGACTGTGTATGCCTAGGCTACACCTTC. This encodes CASSPIDCVCLGYTF.

This clonotype was found a few times. V and J are TRBV7-2 and TRBJ2-7, with 8 nucleotides matching TRBD1. The length of the CDR3 is 14 residues. Per the germline V gene, CDR1 is SGHTA and CDR2 is FQGNSA. After removal of 5 bases from V and 2 bases from J, the junction contained 5 bases not matched to a gene. The CDR3 DNA sequence: TGTGCCAGCAGCGTTACAGGGGGTCCCTACGAGCAGTACTTC. Protein: CASSVTGGPYEQYF.

This chain joins TRBV2 and TRBJ2-7; D is perhaps TRBD1 (6 bases). TRBJ2-5 matches the DNA end more closely, so the J call is doubtful. The CDR3 consists of 14 residues. Germline V gene lookup returns CDR1 SNHLY and CDR2 FYNNEI. The CDR3 bases are TGTGCCAGCAGTGTAATTCAGGGGATGGAGACCCAGTACTTC. Translation gives CASSVIQGMETQYF.

The chain couples TRBV4-3 to TRBJ1-1; no definite D call. Trimming pared 2 bases from V and 5 bases from J, leaving 24 bases between. Germline V lookup: CDR1 LGHNA, CDR2 YSLEER. This CDR3 has 18 amino acids. The CDR3 loop reads CASSQSILMGSAGTEAFF. As DNA, the CDR3 is TGCGCCAGCAGCCAATCCATCCTCATGGGCTCGGCGGGTACTGAAGCTTTCTTT.

The chain is built from TRBV9 and TRBJ2-4; 12 nucleotides agree with TRBD2. The J call may be mistaken, given a closer DNA end match to TRBJ2-5. The CDR3 is 16 amino acids. The germline V gene encodes CDR1 SGDLS and CDR2 YYNGEE. The CDR3 bases are TGTGCCAGCAGCGGCCCGACTAGCGGGGGAGGTGAGACCCAGTACTTC. This codes for CASSGPTSGGGETQYF.

This chain uses TRBV6-6 with TRBJ2-2; D gene ambiguous. V dropped 5 bases and J dropped 6 bases, with 7 bases sitting between them. The CDR3 runs to 12 residues. The germline CDR1 and CDR2 sequences are MNHNY and SVGAGI (reference sequence). CDR3 region: CASSTKAGELFF. CDR3 bases: TGTGCCAGCAGTACAAAAGCCGGGGAGCTGTTTTTT.

V and J are TRBV15 and TRBJ1-2, with TRBD1 matching 10 bases. Germline V gene data show CDR1 as LNHNV and CDR2 as YYDKDF (reference sequence). The CDR3 loop spans 13 amino acids. V shed 6 bases and J 7 bases; nucleotides not matched to a gene: 5. CDR3 region: CATRRTGGAGYTF. The CDR3 coding sequence is TGTGCCACCAGGAGGACAGGGGGAGCTGGCTACACCTTC.

This chain links TRBV6-4 with TRBJ2-4; 10 nucleotides agree with TRBD1. The CDR3 is made up of 13 amino acids. Germline V gene lookup returns CDR1 MRHNA and CDR2 SNTAGT. The V gene end was trimmed by 6 bases and the J gene end by 8 bases; junction bases not matched to a gene: 4. CDR3 protein: CASRGQGKYIQYF. The CDR3 DNA reads TGTGCCAGCAGGGGACAGGGGAAATACATTCAGTACTTC.

The V and J genes are TRBV4-3 and TRBJ1-2, with no clear D. The CDR3 covers 14 residues. The germline V gene has CDR1 LGHNA and CDR2 YSLEER. Trimming stripped 6 bases from V and 6 bases from J, with 17 bases between. The CDR3 DNA follows: TGCGCCAGCAGTCGATTTCAGACCGGGGATGGCTACACCTTC. It translates to CASSRFQTGDGYTF.

This chain links TRBV15 with TRBJ1-4; D unclear. CDR3 length: 15 amino acids. CDR1 and CDR2 (germline): LNHNV, YYDKDF (reference sequence). The ends were cut back, 1 base at V and 3 bases at J, with 9 bases in the middle. The CDR3 here is CATSRVRLPNEKLFF. CDR3 DNA sequence: TGTGCCACCAGCAGAGTGCGGCTCCCTAATGAAAAACTGTTTTTT.

This clonotype was seen a few times. V usage is TRBV5-1 and J usage is TRBJ2-1; D is ambiguous. Germline V CDR1 and CDR2: SGHRS, YFSETQ. V lost 0 bases and J 3 bases, leaving 7 bases between the germline ends. This CDR3 has 14 residues. For the CDR3, the DNA is TGCGCCAGCAGCTTGGAGAGTCTCTACAATGAGCAGTTCTTC. This codes for CASSLESLYNEQFF. The variable domain in full, completed from reference TRBV5-1 and TRBJ2-1, reads KAGVTQTPRYLIKTRGQQVTLSCSPISGHRSVSWYQQTPGQGLQFLFEYFSETQRNKGNFPGRFSGRQFSNSRSEMNVSTLELGDSALYLCASSLESLYNEQFFGPGTRLTVL.

The rearrangement links TRBV3-1 to TRBJ2-3; 12 nucleotides line up with TRBD2. The CDR3 is 16 amino acids. The V and J ends lost 4 bases and 6 bases, in that order; junction bases with no gene match: 8. CDR1 is LGHDT and CDR2 is YNNKEL in the germline V gene (reference sequence). Written as DNA, the CDR3 is TGTGCCAGCAGCCCATACAGGCTAGCGGGGGGGGATACGCAGTATTTT. It encodes CASSPYRLAGGDTQYF.